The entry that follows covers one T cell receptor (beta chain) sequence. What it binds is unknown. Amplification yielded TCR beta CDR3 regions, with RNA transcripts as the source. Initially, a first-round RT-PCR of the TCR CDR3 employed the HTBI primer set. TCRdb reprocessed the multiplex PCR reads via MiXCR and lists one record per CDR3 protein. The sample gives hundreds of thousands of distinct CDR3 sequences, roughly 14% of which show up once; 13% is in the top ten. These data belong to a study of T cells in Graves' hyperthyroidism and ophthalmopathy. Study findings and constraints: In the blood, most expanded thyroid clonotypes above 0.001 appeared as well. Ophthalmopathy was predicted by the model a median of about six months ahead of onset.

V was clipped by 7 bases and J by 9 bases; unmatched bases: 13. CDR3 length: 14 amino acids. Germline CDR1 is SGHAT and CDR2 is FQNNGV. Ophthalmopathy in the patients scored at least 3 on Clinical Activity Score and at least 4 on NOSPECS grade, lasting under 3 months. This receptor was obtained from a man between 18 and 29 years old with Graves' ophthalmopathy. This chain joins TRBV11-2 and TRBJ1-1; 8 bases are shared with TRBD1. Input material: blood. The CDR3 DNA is TGTGCCAGCACCCAGGAGGGACAGGCCACAAAAGCTTTCTTT. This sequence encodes CASTQEGQATKAFF.